The T cell receptor beta chain under discussion was sequenced for a study of OX40 agonist ivuxolimab in advanced cancers. For the study in its entirety: Ivuxolimab was a fully human IgG2 agonistic monoclonal antibody targeting the costimulatory receptor OX40 (CD134). The paper reports the monotherapy dose-escalation portion (N = 52 patients) of the phase I ivuxolimab trial. The purpose of peripheral TCRbeta sequencing was to test whether ivuxolimab changed TCR sequence diversity and led to clonal T-cell expansion. Intravenous ivuxolimab was administered to patients every 2 weeks at six dose levels: 0.01, 0.1, 0.3, 1.5, 3 and 10 mg/kg. Of the roughly 52 dose-escalation patients, hepatocellular carcinoma was present in 19, melanoma in approximately 15, renal cell carcinoma in 9 and head and neck cancer in 9. Partial responses occurred in three dose-escalation patients: two with cutaneous melanoma and one with hepatocellular carcinoma. Prior anti-PD-1, anti-PD-L1 or anti-CTLA-4 therapy was permitted, and 30% to 45% of dose-escalation patients had received checkpoint inhibitors. The dose-escalation cohort was 80% to 90% male with a mean age of about 65 years, ranging from 23 to 79.

Patients with autoimmune disease history or receiving systemic immunosuppression were excluded from the trial. Peripheral blood for TCR sequencing was collected from all dose cohorts at baseline, on cycle 4 day 1, and on cycle 7 day 1. The samples were taken from a phase I, first-in-human, multicenter, open-label dose-escalation trial of ivuxolimab. Adults with locally advanced or metastatic melanoma, renal cell, hepatocellular, or head and neck squamous cell carcinoma were enrolled in the trial. CD4+ and CD8+ T cells were sorted separately from peripheral blood before TCR sequencing. Concerning this clone: The antigen this receptor binds is unknown. No quality values exist for individual bases; no much larger clone is one base distant.

Genomic DNA was isolated from the sorted cells so that the TCRbeta CDR3 region could be sequenced. The immunoSEQ Assay was used for sequencing of TCRbeta CDR3 regions. The table comes from immuneACCESS by way of TCRdb, which keeps in-frame sequences with V and J called. Part of the clones is missing from these tables; in studies checked, under half for an unresolved V gene and the rest for unknown reasons. The sample has tens of thousands of clones on record, around nine tenths of them singletons. Roughly 0.98% of the sample lies in the top ten. On the study overall, not on this receptor specifically: At doses from 0.1 to 3.0 mg/kg, clonal expansion was seen in both CD4+ and CD8+ blood T cells between baseline and week 6. After ivuxolimab, more expanded clones were found on average in CD8+ T cells than in CD4+ T cells. In the 0.1-3.0 mg/kg groups, partial responders were among the patients with the lowest normalized peripheral clonal expansion, particularly in CD8+ T cells. Low levels of normalized T-cell clonal expansion were also seen in some nonresponding patients. Antigen specificity was not determined for the clonally expanded peripheral T cells.

From a lookup of the germline V gene, CDR1 and CDR2 are ENHRY and SYGVKD. Its CDR3 holds 15 amino acids, cysteine through phenylalanine. Only CDR3 DNA is held: 45 bases, read in frame from base 1. V was cut back by 0 bases and J by 5 bases, leaving a gap of 13 bases between them. The chain was built from TRBV10-3 and TRBJ1-2; the D segment cannot be called with confidence. The receptor was derived from an adult with an advanced solid tumor such as melanoma, head and neck, liver or kidney cancer. The sequencing used CD4+ or CD8+ T cells sorted from blood, collected in a trial of the OX40 agonist ivuxolimab. The sequenced DNA is TGTGCCATCAGTGAGTCGGTAGGGCCAGCGTATGGCTACACCTTC. This encodes CAISESVGPAYGYTF.